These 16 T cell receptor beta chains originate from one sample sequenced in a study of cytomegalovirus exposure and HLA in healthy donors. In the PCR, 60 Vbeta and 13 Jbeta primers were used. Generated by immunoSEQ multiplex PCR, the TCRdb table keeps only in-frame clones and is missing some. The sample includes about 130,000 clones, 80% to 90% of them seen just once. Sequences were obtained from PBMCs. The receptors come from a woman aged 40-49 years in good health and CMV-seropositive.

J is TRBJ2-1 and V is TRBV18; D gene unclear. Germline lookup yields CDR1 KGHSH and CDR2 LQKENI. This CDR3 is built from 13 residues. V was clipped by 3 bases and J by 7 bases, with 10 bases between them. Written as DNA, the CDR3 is TGTGCCAGCTCACCCTCTAGTCGGAATGAGCAGTTCTTC. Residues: CASSPSSRNEQFF.

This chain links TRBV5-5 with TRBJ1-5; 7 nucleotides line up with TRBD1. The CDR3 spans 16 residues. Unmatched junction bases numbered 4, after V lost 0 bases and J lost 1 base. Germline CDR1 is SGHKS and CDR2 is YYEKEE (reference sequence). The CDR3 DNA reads TGTGCCAGCAGCTTGGGGCCGGGACAGAGCAATCAGCCCCAGCATTTT. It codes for CASSLGPGQSNQPQHF. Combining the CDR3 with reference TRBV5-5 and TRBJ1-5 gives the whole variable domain DAGVTQSPTHLIKTRGQQVTLRCSPISGHKSVSWYQQVLGQGPQFIFQYYEKEERGRGNFPDRFSARQFPNYSSELNVNALLLGDSALYLCASSLGPGQSNQPQHFGDGTRLSIL.

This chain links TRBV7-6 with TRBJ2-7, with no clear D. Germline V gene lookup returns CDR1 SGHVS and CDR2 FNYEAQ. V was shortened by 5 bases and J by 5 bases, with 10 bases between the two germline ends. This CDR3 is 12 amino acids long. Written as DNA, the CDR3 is TGTGCCAGCAGCAGAAACTTGGACGAGCAGTACTTC. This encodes CASSRNLDEQYF.

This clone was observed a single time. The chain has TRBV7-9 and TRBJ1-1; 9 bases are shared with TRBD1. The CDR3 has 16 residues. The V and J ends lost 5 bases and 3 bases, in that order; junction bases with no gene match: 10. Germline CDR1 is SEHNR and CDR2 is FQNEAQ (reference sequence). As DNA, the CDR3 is TGTGCCAGCAGCCTGGCCGGGACAGGGTATTACACTGAAGCTTTCTTT. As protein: CASSLAGTGYYTEAFF.

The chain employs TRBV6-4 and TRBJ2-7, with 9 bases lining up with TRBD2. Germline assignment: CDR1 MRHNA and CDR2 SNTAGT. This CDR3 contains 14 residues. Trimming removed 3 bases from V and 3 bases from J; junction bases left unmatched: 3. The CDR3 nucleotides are TGTGCCAGCAGTGAGTTTAGCGGGAGCTACGAGCAGTACTTC. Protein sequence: CASSEFSGSYEQYF.

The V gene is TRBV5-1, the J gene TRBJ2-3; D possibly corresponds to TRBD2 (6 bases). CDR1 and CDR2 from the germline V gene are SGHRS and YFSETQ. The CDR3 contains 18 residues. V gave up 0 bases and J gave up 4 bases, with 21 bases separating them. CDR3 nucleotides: TGCGCCAGCAGCTTGGCCCTAACGGGAGTAACTGGTGCAGATACGCAGTATTTT. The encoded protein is CASSLALTGVTGADTQYF.

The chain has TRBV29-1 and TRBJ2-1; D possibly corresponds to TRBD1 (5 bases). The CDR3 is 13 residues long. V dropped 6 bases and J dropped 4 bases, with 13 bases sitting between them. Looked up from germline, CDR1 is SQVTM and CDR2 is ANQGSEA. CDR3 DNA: TGCAGCGTCGGACCCAGACAGTACAATGAGCAGTTCTTC. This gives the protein CSVGPRQYNEQFF.

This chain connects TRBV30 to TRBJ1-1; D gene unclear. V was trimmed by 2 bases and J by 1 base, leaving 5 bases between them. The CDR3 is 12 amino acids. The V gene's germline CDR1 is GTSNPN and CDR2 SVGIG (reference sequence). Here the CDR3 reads CAWSTRNTEAFF. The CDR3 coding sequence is TGTGCCTGGAGTACAAGGAACACTGAAGCTTTCTTT.

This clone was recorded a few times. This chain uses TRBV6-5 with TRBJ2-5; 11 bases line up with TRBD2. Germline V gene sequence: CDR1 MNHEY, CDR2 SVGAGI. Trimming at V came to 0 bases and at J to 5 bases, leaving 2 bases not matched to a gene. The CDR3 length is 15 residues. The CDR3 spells CASSYSASGRETQYF. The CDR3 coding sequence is TGTGCCAGCAGTTACTCGGCTAGCGGGAGGGAGACCCAGTACTTC.

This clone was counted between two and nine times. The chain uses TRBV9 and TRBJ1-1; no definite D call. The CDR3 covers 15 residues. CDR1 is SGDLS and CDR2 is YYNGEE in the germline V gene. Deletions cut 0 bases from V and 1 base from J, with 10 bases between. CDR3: CASSVAPTGNTEAFF. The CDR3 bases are TGTGCCAGCAGCGTAGCCCCCACCGGGAACACTGAAGCTTTCTTT.

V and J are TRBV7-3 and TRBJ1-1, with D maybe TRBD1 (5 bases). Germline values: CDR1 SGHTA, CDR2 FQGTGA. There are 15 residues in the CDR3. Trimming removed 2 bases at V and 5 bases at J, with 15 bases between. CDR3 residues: CASSLGRGQRTEAFF. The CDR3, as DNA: TGTGCCAGCAGCTTAGGTAGGGGCCAGAGGACTGAAGCTTTCTTT.

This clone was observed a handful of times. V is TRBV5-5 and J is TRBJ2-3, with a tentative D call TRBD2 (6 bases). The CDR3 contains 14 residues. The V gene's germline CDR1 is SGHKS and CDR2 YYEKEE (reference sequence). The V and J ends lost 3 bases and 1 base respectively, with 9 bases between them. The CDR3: CASSWDWRTDTQYF. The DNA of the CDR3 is TGTGCCAGCAGCTGGGACTGGCGCACAGATACGCAGTATTTT.

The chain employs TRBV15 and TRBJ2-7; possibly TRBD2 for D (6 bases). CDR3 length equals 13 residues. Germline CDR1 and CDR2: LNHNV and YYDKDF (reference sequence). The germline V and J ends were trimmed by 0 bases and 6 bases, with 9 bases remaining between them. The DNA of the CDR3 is TGTGCCACCAGCAGAGATCGGGGAGGCGAGCAGTACTTC. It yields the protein CATSRDRGGEQYF.

The CDR3 DNA is TGCGCCAGCAGCTATGACAGCCTTACGAACACTGAAGCTTTCTTT. Protein: CASSYDSLTNTEAFF. V gene TRBV5-1 combines with J gene TRBJ1-1; the D gene is possibly TRBD1 (5 bases). Looked up from germline, CDR1 is SGHRS and CDR2 is YFSETQ. The CDR3 totals 15 residues. V was shortened by 3 bases and J by 1 base, with 13 bases between the two germline ends.

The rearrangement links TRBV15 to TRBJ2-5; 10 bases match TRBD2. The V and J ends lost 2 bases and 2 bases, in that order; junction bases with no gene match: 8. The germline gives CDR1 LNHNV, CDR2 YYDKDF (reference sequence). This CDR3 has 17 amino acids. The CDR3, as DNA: TGTGCCACCAGCAGAAAAGGACTAGCGGAATTACAAGAGACCCAGTACTTC. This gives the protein CATSRKGLAELQETQYF.

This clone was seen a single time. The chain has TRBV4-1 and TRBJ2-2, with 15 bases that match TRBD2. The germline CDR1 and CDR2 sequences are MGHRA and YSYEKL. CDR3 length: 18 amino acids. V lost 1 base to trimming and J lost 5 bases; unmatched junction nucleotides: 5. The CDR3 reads CASSQGGTSGRHTGELFF. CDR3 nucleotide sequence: TGCGCCAGCAGCCAAGGCGGGACTAGCGGGAGGCATACCGGGGAGCTGTTTTTT.